Shown below are 16 T cell receptor beta chains from a single sample sequenced in a study of cytotoxic CD8 clonotypes in ibrutinib-treated CLL. The assay was immunoSEQ multiplex PCR, and TCRdb's table has in-frame clones only and misses some. The sample has 150,000 to 250,000 clones, 55% to 85% seen once. The input for sequencing was PBMCs, taken after 24 months of ibrutinib treatment. The receptors here all came from a human donor with chronic lymphocytic leukemia.

The chain is built from TRBV20-1 and TRBJ2-5; D is undetermined. Germline V lookup: CDR1 DFQATT, CDR2 SNEGSKA (reference sequence). Deletions cut 5 bases from V and 4 bases from J, with 8 bases between. This CDR3 has 11 residues. The CDR3 bases are TGCAGTGCTTCCCTCTCAGAGACCCAGTACTTC. As protein: CSASLSETQYF.

V gene TRBV19 combines with J gene TRBJ1-3; D is perhaps TRBD1 (5 bases). CDR3 length equals 17 residues. With 7 bases removed from V and 0 bases from J, the gap between germline ends came to 19 bases. In germline, CDR1 is LNHDA, CDR2 SQIVND (reference sequence). The CDR3 protein is CASNQQAMTASGNTIYF. The CDR3, as DNA: TGTGCCAGTAACCAACAGGCCATGACGGCCTCTGGAAACACCATATATTTT.

This clone was seen only a few times. The chain carries TRBV30 and TRBJ1-2, with 8 positions matching TRBD1. V was clipped by 5 bases and J by 7 bases; unmatched bases: 6. The CDR3 runs to 12 residues. The germline gives CDR1 GTSNPN, CDR2 SVGIG (reference sequence). CDR3 coding DNA: TGTGCCTGGGCTGACAGGGGTGGTGGCTACACCTTC. Translation gives CAWADRGGGYTF.

The gene calls are TRBV6-1 and TRBJ2-4; TRBD1 is a possible D gene (6 bases). V dropped 2 bases and J dropped 7 bases, with 12 bases sitting between them. Germline CDR1 MNHNS, CDR2 SASEGT. The CDR3 spans 14 residues. The CDR3 DNA reads TGTGCCAGCAGTGAACAGGGGATTGAGAACATTCAGTACTTC. Amino acid sequence: CASSEQGIENIQYF.

CDR3 sequence: CASSGLREGAQYF. Written as DNA, the CDR3 is TGTGCCAGCAGTGGTCTGCGGGAAGGAGCCCAGTACTTC. The V and J genes are TRBV25-1 and TRBJ2-5; tentative D call: TRBD2 (6 bases). The CDR3 has 13 amino acids. V lost 4 bases and J lost 9, with 15 bases in between. CDR1 is MGHDK and CDR2 is SYGVNS in the germline V gene. Full variable domain (outside the CDR3, taken from reference TRBV25-1 and TRBJ2-5): EADIYQTPRYLVIGTGKKITLECSQTMGHDKMYWYQQDPGMELHLIHYSYGVNSTEKGDLSSESTVSRIRTEHFPLTLESARPSHTSQYLCASSGLREGAQYFGPGTRLLVL.

This clone came up once. The chain is built from TRBV6-5 and TRBJ1-3, with D possibly matching TRBD1 (6 bases). CDR1 and CDR2 from the germline V gene are MNHEY and SVGAGI. The V and J ends lost 0 bases and 4 bases respectively, with 7 bases between them. The CDR3 length is 14 residues. The CDR3 coding sequence is TGTGCCAGCAGTTACTCCGGGACAGGAAACACCATATATTTT. Amino acid sequence: CASSYSGTGNTIYF.

This clone has more than one count but fewer than ten. J is TRBJ1-2 and V is TRBV28, with 8 bases matching TRBD1. CDR3 length: 12 amino acids. V gave up 6 bases and J gave up 8 bases; unmatched junction bases: 5. Germline CDR1 reads MDHEN; CDR2 reads SYDVKM. CDR3 sequence: CASSRGLWGYTF. The DNA for the CDR3 is TGTGCCAGCAGCAGGGGGCTCTGGGGCTACACCTTC.

This rearrangement joins TRBV7-3 to TRBJ2-1; tentative D call: TRBD2 (6 bases). The CDR3 has 18 residues. Between the trimmed V and J ends, which lost 5 bases and 4 bases, there was a span of 24 bases. Germline lookup yields CDR1 SGHTA and CDR2 FQGTGA. CDR3 sequence reads: CASSDKAFERAPYNEQFF. The CDR3, as DNA: TGTGCCAGCAGCGATAAGGCGTTTGAGCGGGCCCCGTACAATGAGCAGTTCTTC.

V and J are TRBV25-1 and TRBJ1-2; the D is unclear. This CDR3 spans 16 amino acids. Trimming shortened V by 3 bases and J by 2 bases, and 16 bases separated the two germline ends. Per germline, CDR1 MGHDK and CDR2 SYGVNS. The CDR3 sequence: CASSDRLIDGNYGYTF. The CDR3 DNA reads as TGTGCCAGCAGTGATCGACTAATCGACGGAAACTATGGCTACACCTTC.

The rearrangement joins TRBV28 to TRBJ2-5; D may be TRBD1 or TRBD2 (5 bases each). Trimming removed 5 bases from V and 7 bases from J, with 11 bases in between. CDR1 is MDHEN and CDR2 is SYDVKM in the germline V gene. This CDR3 contains 12 residues. The CDR3 nucleotides read TGTGCCAGCAGTCCGAGTGGGGGGACCCAGTACTTC. The encoded protein is CASSPSGGTQYF.

There are a few counts of this clone. The gene calls are TRBV28 and TRBJ1-5; D gene unclear. Germline V lookup: CDR1 MDHEN, CDR2 SYDVKM. The CDR3 length is 14 residues. V dropped 3 bases and J dropped 2 bases, with 8 bases sitting between them. DNA for the CDR3: TGTGCCAGCAGTTTCTATGGGGGCAATCAGCCCCAGCATTTT. It codes for CASSFYGGNQPQHF.

The rearrangement links TRBV29-1 to TRBJ1-3; D gene uncertain. This CDR3 has 13 residues. V was pared by 4 bases and J by 4 bases, with 11 bases between. Looked up from germline, CDR1 is SQVTM and CDR2 is ANQGSEA. The CDR3 here is CSVALGYGNTIYF. CDR3 nucleotide sequence: TGCAGCGTTGCTTTGGGGTACGGAAACACCATATATTTT.

This clone has a handful of counts. The V gene is TRBV7-9, the J gene TRBJ2-7; 10 nucleotides line up with TRBD1. Germline V CDR1 and CDR2: SEHNR, FQNEAQ (reference sequence). The CDR3 spans 15 residues. The J segment lost 2 bases and the V segment lost 5 bases, leaving 6 bases of the junction unmatched. CDR3: CASSLPGQGPYEQYF. The CDR3 coding sequence is TGTGCCAGCAGCCTCCCGGGACAGGGGCCCTACGAGCAGTACTTC.

The chain couples TRBV6-4 to TRBJ1-2; possible D gene TRBD1, 5 bases. The CDR3 totals 16 residues. V lost 5 bases and J 0 bases, leaving 16 bases between the germline ends. Germline CDR1 is MRHNA and CDR2 is SNTAGT. CDR3 coding DNA: TGTGCCAGCAGTCCAAAACAGGACCAGGCTAACTATGGCTACACCTTC. Translated: CASSPKQDQANYGYTF.

The rearrangement uses TRBV5-4 and TRBJ2-7, with 9 nucleotides matching TRBD1. Germline CDR1 is SGHNT and CDR2 is YYREEE (reference sequence). After removal of 0 bases from V and 3 bases from J, the junction contained 10 bases not matched to a gene. The CDR3 consists of 17 residues. The CDR3 sequence: CASSLEAGTGIFYEQYF. The CDR3 nucleotides are TGTGCCAGCAGCTTGGAGGCCGGGACAGGGATATTCTACGAGCAGTACTTC.

Notes on this clone: Within the sample, other DNA sequences also encode this same CDR3. This chain links TRBV7-2 with TRBJ2-5; D gene ambiguous. Germline lookup yields CDR1 SGHTA and CDR2 FQGNSA. The V end lost 0 bases, the J end lost 4 bases, and 3 bases lay between the germline ends. CDR3 size: 12 residues. Here the CDR3 reads CASSLARETQYF. CDR3 bases: TGTGCCAGCAGCTTAGCTCGAGAGACCCAGTACTTC. Full variable domain (outside the CDR3, taken from reference TRBV7-2 and TRBJ2-5): GAGVSQSPSNKVTEKGKDVELRCDPISGHTALYWYRQSLGQGLEFLIYFQGNSAPDKSGLPSDRFSAERTGGSVSTLTIQRTQQEDSAVYLCASSLARETQYFGPGTRLLVL.